This T cell receptor beta chain was obtained from a study of blood T cell repertoires in COVID-19. This CDR3 is built from 13 residues. V lost 0 bases to trimming and J lost 3 bases, with 7 bases between them. Germline CDR1 and CDR2: SGHRS and YFSETQ. As handled by the study authors: Quantification of nucleated cells was approximated via reference gene primer amplification. Only in-frame clones appear in the TCRdb table, and some are missing; sequencing was by immunoSEQ multiplex PCR. V, J and clone size reflect that table, while D and trimming were determined from the DNA. This sample has about 230,000 clones; 83% occur once, and the top ten carry roughly 1.2%.

The receptor's source is a woman in her 30s with COVID-19, enrolled during active disease. The chain employs TRBV5-1 and TRBJ2-7; D is perhaps TRBD1 (6 bases). Specimen: peripheral blood. The CDR3 here is CASSLEQGYEQYF. The CDR3 region has the DNA TGCGCCAGCAGCTTGGAACAGGGCTACGAGCAGTACTTC.